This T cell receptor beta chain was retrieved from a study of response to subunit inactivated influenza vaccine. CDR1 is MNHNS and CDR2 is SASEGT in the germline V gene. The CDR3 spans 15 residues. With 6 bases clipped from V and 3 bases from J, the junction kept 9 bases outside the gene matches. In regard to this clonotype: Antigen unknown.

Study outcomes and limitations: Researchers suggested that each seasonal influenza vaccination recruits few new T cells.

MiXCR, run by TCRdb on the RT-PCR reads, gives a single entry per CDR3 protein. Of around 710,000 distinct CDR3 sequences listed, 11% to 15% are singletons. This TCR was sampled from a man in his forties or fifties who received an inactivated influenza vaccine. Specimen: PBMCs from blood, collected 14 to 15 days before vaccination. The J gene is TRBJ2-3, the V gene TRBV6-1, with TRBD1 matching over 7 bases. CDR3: CASRGTVKVTDTQYF. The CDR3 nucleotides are TGTGCCAGCAGAGGGACAGTCAAAGTGACAGATACGCAGTATTTT.